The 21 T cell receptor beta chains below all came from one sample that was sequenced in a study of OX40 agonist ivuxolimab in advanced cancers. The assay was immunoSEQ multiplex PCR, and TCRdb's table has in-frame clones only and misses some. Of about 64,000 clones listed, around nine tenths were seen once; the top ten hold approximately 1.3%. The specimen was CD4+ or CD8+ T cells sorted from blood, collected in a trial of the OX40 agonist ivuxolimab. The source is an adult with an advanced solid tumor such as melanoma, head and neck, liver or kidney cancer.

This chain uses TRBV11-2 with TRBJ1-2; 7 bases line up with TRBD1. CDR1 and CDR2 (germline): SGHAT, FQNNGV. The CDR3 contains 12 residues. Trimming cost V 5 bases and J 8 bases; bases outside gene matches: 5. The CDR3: CASSHTGDGYTF. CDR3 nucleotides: TGTGCCAGCAGCCATACAGGGGACGGCTACACCTTC.

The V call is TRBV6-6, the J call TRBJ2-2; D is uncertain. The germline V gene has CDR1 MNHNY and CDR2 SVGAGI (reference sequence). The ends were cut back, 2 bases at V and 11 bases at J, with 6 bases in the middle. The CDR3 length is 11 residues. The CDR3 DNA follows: TGTGCCAGCAGTTACGACTTTGAGCTGTTTTTT. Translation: CASSYDFELFF.

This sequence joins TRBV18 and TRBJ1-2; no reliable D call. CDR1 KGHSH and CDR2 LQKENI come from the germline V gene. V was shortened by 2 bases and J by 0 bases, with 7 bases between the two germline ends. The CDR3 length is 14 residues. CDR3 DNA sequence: TGTGCCAGCTCACCAACAGATTCTAACTATGGCTACACCTTC. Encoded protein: CASSPTDSNYGYTF. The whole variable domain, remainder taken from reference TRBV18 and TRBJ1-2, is NAGVMQNPRHLVRRRGQEARLRCSPMKGHSHVYWYRQLPEEGLKFMVYLQKENIIDESGMPKERFSAEFPKEGPSILRIQQVVRGDSAAYFCASSPTDSNYGYTFGSGTRLTVV.

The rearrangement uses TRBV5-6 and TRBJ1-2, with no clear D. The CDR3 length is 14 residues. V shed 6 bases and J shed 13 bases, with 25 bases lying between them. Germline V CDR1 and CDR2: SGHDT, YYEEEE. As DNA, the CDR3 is TGTGCCAGCACCCTCCGAGTCCAGGTTCCAACTCCCACCTTC. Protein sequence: CASTLRVQVPTPTF.

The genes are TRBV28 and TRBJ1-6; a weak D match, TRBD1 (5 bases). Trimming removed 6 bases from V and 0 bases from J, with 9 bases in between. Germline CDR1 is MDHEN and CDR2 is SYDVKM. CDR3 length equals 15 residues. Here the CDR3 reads CASSGASSYNSPLHF. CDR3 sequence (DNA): TGTGCCAGCAGCGGGGCTAGCTCCTATAATTCACCCCTCCACTTT.

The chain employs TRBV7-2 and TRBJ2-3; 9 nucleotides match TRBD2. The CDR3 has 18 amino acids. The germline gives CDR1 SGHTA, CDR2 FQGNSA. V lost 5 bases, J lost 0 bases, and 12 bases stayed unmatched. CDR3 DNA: TGTGCCAGCAGCACCGGGACTAGCATATTCGCTAGCACAGATACGCAGTATTTT. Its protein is CASSTGTSIFASTDTQYF.

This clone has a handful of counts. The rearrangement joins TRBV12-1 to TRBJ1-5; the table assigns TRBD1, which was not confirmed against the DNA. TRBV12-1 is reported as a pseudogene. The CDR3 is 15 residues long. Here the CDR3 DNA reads TGTGCCAGCAGATCATTCACAGGGGACAATCAGCCCCAGCATTTT. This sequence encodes CASRSFTGDNQPQHF.

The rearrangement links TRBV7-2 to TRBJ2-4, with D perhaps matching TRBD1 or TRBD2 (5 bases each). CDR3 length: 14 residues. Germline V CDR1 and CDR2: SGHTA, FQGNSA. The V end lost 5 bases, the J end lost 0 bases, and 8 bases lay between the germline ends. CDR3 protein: CASSRGVAKNIQYF. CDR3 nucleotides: TGTGCCAGCAGCAGGGGAGTAGCCAAAAACATTCAGTACTTC.

The DNA of the CDR3 is TGTGCCAGCAGGACTCCGGGACTAGCGAACAATGAGCAGTTCTTC. Amino acid sequence: CASRTPGLANNEQFF. The V call is TRBV7-9, the J call TRBJ2-1, with TRBD2 matching 10 bases. The CDR3 spans 15 residues. V dropped 6 bases and J dropped 5; count of bases not matched to a gene: 7. Germline V CDR1 and CDR2: SEHNR, FQNEAQ (reference sequence). The variable domain in full, completed from reference TRBV7-9 and TRBJ2-1, reads DTGVSQNPRHKITKRGQNVTFRCDPISEHNRLYWYRQTLGQGPEFLTYFQNEAQLEKSRLLSDRFSAERPKGSFSTLEIQRTEQGDSAMYLCASRTPGLANNEQFFGPGTRLTVL.

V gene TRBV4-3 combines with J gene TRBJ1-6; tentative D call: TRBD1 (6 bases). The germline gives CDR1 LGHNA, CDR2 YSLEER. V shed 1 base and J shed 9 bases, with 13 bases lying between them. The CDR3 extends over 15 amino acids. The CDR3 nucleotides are TGCGCCAGCAGCCAAGCGGCGGCAGGGGTTTCACCCCTCCACTTT. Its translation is CASSQAAAGVSPLHF.

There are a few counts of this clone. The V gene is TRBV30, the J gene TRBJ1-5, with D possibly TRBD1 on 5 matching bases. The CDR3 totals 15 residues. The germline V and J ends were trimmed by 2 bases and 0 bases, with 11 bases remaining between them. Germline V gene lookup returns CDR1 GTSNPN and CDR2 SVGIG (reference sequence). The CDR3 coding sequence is TGTGCCTGGAGTTATGACAGCCATAGCAATCAGCCCCAGCATTTT. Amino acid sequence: CAWSYDSHSNQPQHF. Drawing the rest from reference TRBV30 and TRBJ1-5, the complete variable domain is SQTIHQWPATLVQPVGSPLSLECTVEGTSNPNLYWYRQAAGRGLQLLFYSVGIGQISSEVPQNLSASRPQDRQFILSSKKLLLSDSGFYLCAWSYDSHSNQPQHFGDGTRLSIL.

CDR3 sequence reads: CASSLRGGAGNQPQHF. CDR3 sequence (DNA): TGTGCCAGCAGCTTGCGGGGAGGGGCCGGCAATCAGCCCCAGCATTTT. The chain uses TRBV5-6 and TRBJ1-5, with a tentative D call TRBD1 (5 bases). The V end lost 1 base, the J end lost 2 bases, and 13 bases lay between the germline ends. The length of the CDR3 is 16 residues. Looked up from germline, CDR1 is SGHDT and CDR2 is YYEEEE.

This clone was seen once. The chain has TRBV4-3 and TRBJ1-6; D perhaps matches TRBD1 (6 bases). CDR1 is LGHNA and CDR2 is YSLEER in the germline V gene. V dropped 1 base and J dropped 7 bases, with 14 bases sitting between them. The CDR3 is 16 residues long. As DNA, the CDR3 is TGCGCCAGCAGCCAAGTCGTCACAGGGCGGAATTCACCCCTCCACTTT. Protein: CASSQVVTGRNSPLHF.

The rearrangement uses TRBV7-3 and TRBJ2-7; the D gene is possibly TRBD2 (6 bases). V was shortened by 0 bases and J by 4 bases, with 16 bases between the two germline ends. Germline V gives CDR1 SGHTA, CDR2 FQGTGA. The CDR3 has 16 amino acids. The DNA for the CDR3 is TGTGCCAGCAGCTTAACTCCGGGACTCTCAACTTACGAGCAGTACTTC. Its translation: CASSLTPGLSTYEQYF.

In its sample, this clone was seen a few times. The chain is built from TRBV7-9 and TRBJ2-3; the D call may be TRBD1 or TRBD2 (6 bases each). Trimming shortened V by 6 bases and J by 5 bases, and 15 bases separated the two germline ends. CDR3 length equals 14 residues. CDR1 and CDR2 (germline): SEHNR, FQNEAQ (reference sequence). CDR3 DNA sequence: TGTGCCAGCAGTCCAAGGAGGGGACAAGATACGCAGTATTTT. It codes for CASSPRRGQDTQYF.

The CDR3 region is CASSLGGLAGTYEQFF. CDR3 DNA sequence: TGTGCCAGCAGCTTAGGTGGACTAGCGGGTACCTATGAGCAGTTCTTC. The rearrangement uses TRBV7-6 and TRBJ2-1; 11 bases align to TRBD2. This CDR3 spans 16 amino acids. Germline trimming cut 1 base from V and 8 bases from J; bases unmatched to any gene: 7. The germline V gene has CDR1 SGHVS and CDR2 FNYEAQ.

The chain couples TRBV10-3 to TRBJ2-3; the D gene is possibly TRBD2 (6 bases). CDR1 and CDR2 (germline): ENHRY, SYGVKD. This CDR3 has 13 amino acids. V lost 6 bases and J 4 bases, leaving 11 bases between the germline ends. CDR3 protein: CAISLGSSDTQYF. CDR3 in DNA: TGTGCCATCAGCCTCGGGAGTTCAGATACGCAGTATTTT.

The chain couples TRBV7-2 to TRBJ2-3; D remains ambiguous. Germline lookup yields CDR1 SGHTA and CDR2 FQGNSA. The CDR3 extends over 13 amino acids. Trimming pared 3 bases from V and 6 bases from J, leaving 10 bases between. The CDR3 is CASSFSFRDTQYF. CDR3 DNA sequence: TGTGCCAGCAGCTTTTCTTTCCGGGATACGCAGTATTTT.

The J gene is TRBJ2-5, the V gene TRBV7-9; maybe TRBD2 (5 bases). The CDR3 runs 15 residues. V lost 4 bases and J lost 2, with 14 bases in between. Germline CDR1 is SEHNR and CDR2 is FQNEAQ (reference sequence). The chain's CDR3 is CASSSRRLVQETQYF. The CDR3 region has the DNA TGTGCCAGCAGCTCCCGGAGGTTGGTTCAAGAGACCCAGTACTTC. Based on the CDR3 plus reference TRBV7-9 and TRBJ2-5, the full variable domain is DTGVSQNPRHKITKRGQNVTFRCDPISEHNRLYWYRQTLGQGPEFLTYFQNEAQLEKSRLLSDRFSAERPKGSFSTLEIQRTEQGDSAMYLCASSSRRLVQETQYFGPGTRLLVL.

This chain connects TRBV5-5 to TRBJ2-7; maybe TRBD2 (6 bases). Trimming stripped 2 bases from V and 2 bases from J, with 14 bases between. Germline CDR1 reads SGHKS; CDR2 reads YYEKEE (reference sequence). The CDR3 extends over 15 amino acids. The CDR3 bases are TGTGCCAGCAGCTTCCAGGGTAGCGGACCCTACGAGCAGTACTTC. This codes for CASSFQGSGPYEQYF.

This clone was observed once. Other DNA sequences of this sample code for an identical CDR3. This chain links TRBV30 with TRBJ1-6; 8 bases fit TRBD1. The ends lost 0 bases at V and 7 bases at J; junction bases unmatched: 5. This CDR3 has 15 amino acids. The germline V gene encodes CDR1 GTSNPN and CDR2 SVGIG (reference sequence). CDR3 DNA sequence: TGTGCCTGGAGTGTTGGACAGGGAGGCAATTCACCCCTCCACTTT. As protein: CAWSVGQGGNSPLHF.